These 16 T cell receptor beta chains were sequenced from one sample in a study of response to subunit inactivated influenza vaccine listed by TCRdb under 2018. The library was prepared using RT-PCR. Sequencing was carried out with an Illumina HiSeq 2500. TCRdb took the public reads, trimmed them with fastp at Q25, ran MiXCR for clone calling and kept in-frame beta chains. Identical CDR3 proteins give one entry, which carries the most common genes and DNA. This sample lists 550,000 to 800,000 distinct CDR3 sequences; 15% to 18% were detected once. Of the sample, about 9.9% falls within the top ten clones. Sequencing used PBMCs from blood, obtained 12 days after vaccination. These receptors all come from a man between 45 and 60 years old who received an inactivated influenza vaccine. Donor details come from another sample of the same person, matched by shared clones.

Here the CDR3 DNA reads TGCGCCAGCAGCCAAGTAGGCGGGGGGGATACGCAGTATTTT. Translating it yields CASSQVGGGDTQYF. V is TRBV4-1 and J is TRBJ2-3, with 8 bases identical to TRBD2. The V gene's germline CDR1 is MGHRA and CDR2 YSYEKL. Germline trimming cut 1 base from V and 6 bases from J; bases unmatched to any gene: 3. This CDR3 is built from 14 residues.

This clonotype has a handful of counts. The chain employs TRBV6-1 and TRBJ2-7; the D gene is possibly TRBD1 (6 bases). Germline loops: CDR1 MNHNS, CDR2 SASEGT. This CDR3 comprises 14 residues. V lost 0 bases, J lost 6 bases, and 12 bases lay in between. The CDR3 loop reads CASSEAGARGEQYF. In nucleotides, the CDR3 is TGTGCCAGCAGTGAAGCGGGTGCCAGGGGCGAGCAGTACTTC.

The sample holds a few counts of this clonotype. V is TRBV7-9 and J is TRBJ2-3; D might be TRBD1 or TRBD2, each matching 5 bases. In germline, CDR1 is SEHNR, CDR2 FQNEAQ (reference sequence). V was cut by 4 bases and J by 6 bases, with 20 bases left in between. The CDR3 consists of 16 residues. The CDR3 DNA is TGTGCCAGCAGCTACGCCCGGGACGGTGGTTGGGATACGCAGTATTTT. Its translation is CASSYARDGGWDTQYF.

This clonotype was picked up a small number of times. This chain links TRBV12-3 or TRBV12-4 with TRBJ2-5; D unclear. Trimming cost V 2 bases and J 1 base, with 8 bases left between them. CDR3 length: 14 residues. CDR3 nucleotide sequence: TGTGCCAGCAGTTTACAAAACTTCCAAGAGACCCAGTACTTC. Translated: CASSLQNFQETQYF.

This chain links TRBV29-1 with TRBJ2-3; possibly TRBD2 for D (6 bases). Germline CDR1 is SQVTM and CDR2 is ANQGSEA. This CDR3 has 14 residues. The V and J ends lost 6 bases and 2 bases respectively, with 15 bases between them. The CDR3 sequence is CSVRLGVNTDTQYF. CDR3 bases: TGCAGCGTCCGACTAGGGGTAAACACAGATACGCAGTATTTT.

The J gene is TRBJ2-6, the V gene TRBV27; a possible D gene is TRBD1 (6 bases). V gave up 5 bases and J gave up 0 bases, with 11 bases separating them. The germline gives CDR1 MNHEY, CDR2 SMNVEV (reference sequence). The CDR3 is 16 amino acids. The CDR3 loop is CASSASGVSGANVLTF. The DNA for the CDR3 is TGTGCCAGCAGTGCGTCAGGGGTCTCTGGGGCCAACGTCCTGACTTTC.

The rearrangement links TRBV29-1 to TRBJ1-1; D is unresolved. V was shortened by 7 bases and J by 0 bases, with 9 bases between the two germline ends. CDR3 length equals 12 residues. The V gene's germline CDR1 is SQVTM and CDR2 ANQGSEA. CDR3: CSAGGLNTEAFF. As DNA, the CDR3 is TGCAGCGCGGGAGGGCTGAACACTGAAGCTTTCTTT.

The V call is TRBV7-7, the J call TRBJ2-1; the D is unclear. Germline-derived CDR1 and CDR2 are SSHAT and FNYEAQ (reference sequence). Trimming removed 5 bases from V and 5 bases from J, with 16 bases in between. The CDR3 has 15 residues. The CDR3 nucleotides read TGTGCCAGCAGCCCCTCTGGGCGGTCCAACAATGAGCAGTTCTTC. Translating gives CASSPSGRSNNEQFF.

This clonotype was counted a few times. This sequence joins TRBV9 and TRBJ2-1; D assignment may be TRBD1 or TRBD2 (6 bases each). Germline lookup yields CDR1 SGDLS and CDR2 YYNGEE. The CDR3 runs to 14 residues. V was trimmed by 3 bases and J by 3 bases, leaving 10 bases between them. In DNA, the CDR3 is TGTGCCAGCAGCGACAGGGACTTCTACAATGAGCAGTTCTTC. Residues: CASSDRDFYNEQFF.

CDR3 bases: TGTGCCAGCAGTGAAACGACTAGCGGGACAAGCTACGAGCAGTACTTC. It is translated as CASSETTSGTSYEQYF. The V gene is TRBV6-1, the J gene TRBJ2-7; 11 bases are shared with TRBD2. There are 16 residues in the CDR3. Germline V gene sequence: CDR1 MNHNS, CDR2 SASEGT. Germline trimming cut 2 bases from V and 3 bases from J; bases unmatched to any gene: 6.

This clonotype was counted between two and nine times. The genes are TRBV20-1 and TRBJ1-5; D is unclear. CDR1 is DFQATT, CDR2 SNEGSKA, per germline (reference sequence). Trimming removed 3 bases at V and 4 bases at J, with 10 bases between. This CDR3 has 13 residues. The chain's CDR3 is CSARTDPNQPQHF. DNA of the CDR3: TGCAGTGCTAGGACTGACCCTAATCAGCCCCAGCATTTT.

The V gene is TRBV7-2, the J gene TRBJ1-2, with 8 bases fitting TRBD1. There are 15 residues in the CDR3. After removal of 4 bases from V and 0 bases from J, the junction contained 4 bases not matched to a gene. Germline V gives CDR1 SGHTA, CDR2 FQGNSA. CDR3: CASSSGQGTNYGYTF. CDR3 bases: TGTGCCAGCAGCTCCGGACAGGGAACTAACTATGGCTACACCTTC.

The V call is TRBV6-2 or TRBV6-3, the J call TRBJ2-2, with 9 bases fitting TRBD1. V shed 8 bases and J 5 bases; nucleotides not matched to a gene: 6. This CDR3 contains 14 residues. Germline V gene lookup returns CDR1 MNHEY and CDR2 SVGEGT. CDR3 loop: CASGRTGVTGELFF. The CDR3 DNA follows: TGTGCCAGCGGTCGGACAGGGGTGACCGGGGAGCTGTTTTTT.

The chain joins TRBV4-3 to TRBJ1-1; D gene uncertain. CDR1 and CDR2 (germline): LGHNA, YSLEER. This CDR3 is built from 17 residues. V lost 5 bases and J lost 4, with 23 bases in between. The CDR3, as DNA: TGCGCCAGCAGCGGTCATGGTACAGCCATTCCGACCACTGAAGCTTTCTTT. Translation gives CASSGHGTAIPTTEAFF.

The J gene is TRBJ2-2, the V gene TRBV5-1, with D possibly being TRBD1 (6 bases). Germline V gives CDR1 SGHRS, CDR2 YFSETQ. V lost 1 base, J lost 6 bases, and 10 bases lay in between. The CDR3 sequence is 14 residues long. The DNA for the CDR3 is TGCGCCAGCAGCTTGCCACAGGGCCCCGGGGAGCTGTTTTTT. Residues: CASSLPQGPGELFF. Variable domain in full (rest from reference TRBV5-1 and TRBJ2-2): KAGVTQTPRYLIKTRGQQVTLSCSPISGHRSVSWYQQTPGQGLQFLFEYFSETQRNKGNFPGRFSGRQFSNSRSEMNVSTLELGDSALYLCASSLPQGPGELFFGEGSRLTVL.

This clonotype has only a few counts. The genes are TRBV20-1 and TRBJ1-2; 9 bases map to TRBD1. Losses at the gene ends were 3 bases for V and 5 bases for J; bases not matched to a gene: 7. CDR3 length equals 14 residues. The V gene's germline CDR1 is DFQATT and CDR2 SNEGSKA (reference sequence). CDR3 residues: CSARGDRAGYGYTF. CDR3 in DNA: TGCAGTGCTAGGGGGGACAGGGCTGGTTATGGCTACACCTTC.